This is a list of T cell receptor beta chains from one sample in a study of CD8 T cells in Susac syndrome. Each CDR3 protein gets one entry after TCRdb re-called the immunoSEQ multiplex PCR reads with MiXCR. The data show some 180,000 distinct CDR3 sequences, just under 95% seen once. Sequenced material: CD4+ T cells from PBMCs. The receptors originated from a human donor with Susac syndrome. Both conserved end residues are part of each CDR3. Each record gives: D gene, J gene, V gene, clone size, CDR3 DNA, CDR3 protein. A D gene is named only where the DNA matches it firmly. Not every row has a clone size; where given, it reads once, few, many or a size class.

>.|TRBJ1-5|TRBV20-1|.
TGCAGTGCTAGACTTGGGAGGGAGGATCAGCCCCAGCATTTT
CSARLGREDQPQHF
>.|TRBJ2-7|TRBV12-3/TRBV12-4|.
TGTGCCAGCAGTTTCGACGCTCGGGGAACCTACGAGCAGTACTTC
CASSFDARGTYEQYF
>TRBD1|TRBJ2-1|TRBV7-2|.
TGTGCCAGCAGCTTAGCCAGGGGGTGGGGGTACAATGAGCAGTTCTTC
CASSLARGWGYNEQFF
>.|TRBJ1-5|TRBV20-1|.
TGCAGTGCTAGTCCGGACGCCTGGGGCAATCAGCCCCAGCATTTT
CSASPDAWGNQPQHF
>TRBD1|TRBJ2-7|TRBV12-3/TRBV12-4|.
TGTGCCAGCAGTATCAGGGGGTACGAGCAGTACTTC
CASSIRGYEQYF
>.|TRBJ2-7|TRBV20-1|.
TGCAGTGCTAGGTTGCGGGGCCAAGGCGAGCAGTACTTC
CSARLRGQGEQYF
>.|TRBJ2-7|TRBV12-3/TRBV12-4|.
TGTGCCAGCAGTTACGGACAGATGTACGAGCAGTACTTC
CASSYGQMYEQYF
>.|TRBJ1-4|TRBV2|once
TGTGCCAGCAGTGGGGCAGGGAGAGGTGAAAAACTGTTTTTT
CASSGAGRGEKLFF
>.|TRBJ2-3|TRBV6-1|.
TGTGCCAGCAGTGGACCTTTAGCGTCGGTAAGCCCAGATACGCAGTATTTT
CASSGPLASVSPDTQYF
>TRBD1|TRBJ1-5|TRBV30|.
TGTGCCTGGAGTGACCGGACAGGGGTTAGCAATCAGCCCCAGCATTTT
CAWSDRTGVSNQPQHF
>TRBD2|TRBJ2-7|TRBV20-1|.
TGCAGTGCTAGGGCGGGAGTAGACGAGCAGTACTTC
CSARAGVDEQYF
>TRBD1|TRBJ2-5|TRBV20-1|.
TGCAGTGCTAGAAGGGACAGTCAAGAGACCCAGTACTTC
CSARRDSQETQYF
>TRBD2|TRBJ2-1|TRBV14|.
TGTGCCAGCAGCCAATACCCCGGGACTAGCGGGGTGTACAATGAGCAGTTCTTC
CASSQYPGTSGVYNEQFF
>.|TRBJ2-7|TRBV18|.
TGTGCCAGCTCACCAAGGCAGGGGACTTACTACGAGCAGTACTTC
CASSPRQGTYYEQYF
>.|TRBJ2-5|TRBV7-2|.
TGTGCCAGCAGCTTAGCCCGAGATGAGACCCAGTACTTC
CASSLARDETQYF
>.|TRBJ1-1|TRBV28|.
TGTGCCAGCATAGGACGGATGAACACTGAAGCTTTCTTT
CASIGRMNTEAFF
>.|TRBJ1-2|TRBV28|.
TGTGCCAGCAGTCTAATACAGGTTAACTATGGCTACACCTTC
CASSLIQVNYGYTF
>TRBD1|TRBJ1-1|TRBV29-1|once
TGCAGCGGGGGACAGGGGGATAACACTGAAGCTTTCTTT
CSGGQGDNTEAFF
>TRBD1|TRBJ2-7|TRBV7-6|.
TGTGCCAGCAGCTTAGAGGGGGCGGCCGAGCAGTACTTC
CASSLEGAAEQYF
>.|TRBJ2-7|TRBV25-1|.
TGTGCCAGCAGGGGGACGTTGAGCTCCTACGAGCAGTACTTC
CASRGTLSSYEQYF